The present T cell receptor beta chain was sequenced within a study of blood T cell repertoires in COVID-19. Germline CDR1 is SGHKS and CDR2 is YYEKEE (reference sequence). The CDR3 totals 14 residues. V was pared by 0 bases and J by 2 bases, with 8 bases between. Assay: immunoSEQ multiplex PCR; the TCRdb copy retains only in-frame clones and omits some. Of about 80,000 clones in the sample, 70% to 80% were seen once. Input material: peripheral blood. The sequence was collected from a man in his 70s with active or convalescent COVID-19. V and J are TRBV5-5 and TRBJ1-2, with D unclear. This chain's CDR3 is CASSLAEPNYGYTF. The CDR3 DNA is TGTGCCAGCAGCTTGGCCGAGCCCAACTATGGCTACACCTTC.